The 13 T cell receptor beta chains below were found in one sample sequenced in a study of T cells expressing NK-cell markers. With the 5' RACE reads reprocessed, TCRdb shows one record per CDR3 protein and no DNA. There are some 340,000 distinct CDR3 sequences in the sample, with around 5.2% held by the top ten. The sequencing sample was made of blood T cells: a sorted CD56 or NKG2C T cell subset, CD4+ or CD8+ T cells, or bulk PBMC T cells (not recorded which). The receptors were sampled from a man between 18 and 69 years old in good health.

This sequence joins TRBV20-1 and TRBJ1-2; TCRdb outputs TRBD1, but without DNA this stays unchecked. CDR3 length equals 15 residues. Germline V gene sequence: CDR1 DFQATT, CDR2 SNEGSKA (reference sequence). CDR3 loop: CSASAVGTGRYGYTF.

This chain connects TRBV20-1 to TRBJ2-5. CDR3 length: 14 amino acids. CDR1 is DFQATT and CDR2 is SNEGSKA in the germline V gene (reference sequence). CDR3 region: CSARWESSLETQYF.

V is TRBV27 and J is TRBJ1-2; TCRdb indicates TRBD1, and absent DNA this call remains unverified. The CDR3 is 17 residues long. Germline V gene data show CDR1 as MNHEY and CDR2 as SMNVEV (reference sequence). The chain's CDR3 is CASSLGRQGPRPYGYTF.

V gene TRBV30 combines with J gene TRBJ1-1. CDR3 size: 11 residues. Germline assignment: CDR1 GTSNPN and CDR2 SVGIG (reference sequence). The CDR3 loop reads CAWDRNTEAFF. The whole variable domain, filled in from reference TRBV30 and TRBJ1-1, reads SQTIHQWPATLVQPVGSPLSLECTVEGTSNPNLYWYRQAAGRGLQLLFYSVGIGQISSEVPQNLSASRPQDRQFILSSKKLLLSDSGFYLCAWDRNTEAFFGQGTRLTVV.

CDR3 residues: CAASRGVGYEQYF. The chain combines TRBV10-3 with TRBJ2-7; TCRdb returns TRBD1, unconfirmable since there is no DNA. The CDR3 loop spans 13 amino acids. Germline lookup yields CDR1 ENHRY and CDR2 SYGVKD.

V is TRBV12-3 or TRBV12-4 and J is TRBJ2-5; the TCRdb call, TRBD1, lacks DNA for checking. This CDR3 is 13 amino acids long. CDR3 loop: CASRDNYQETQYF.

The rearrangement uses TRBV20-1 and TRBJ1-5; with no DNA, the TCRdb D assignment of TRBD1 cannot be verified. CDR3 length: 15 amino acids. From germline, CDR1 is DFQATT and CDR2 SNEGSKA (reference sequence). This chain's CDR3 is CSAADRGARDQPQHF.

The genes are TRBV19 and TRBJ2-3; checking the TCRdb D call of TRBD2 is not possible without DNA. The V gene's germline CDR1 is LNHDA and CDR2 SQIVND (reference sequence). There are 12 residues in the CDR3. Here the CDR3 reads CATSQNTDTQYF.

The chain carries TRBV27 and TRBJ1-4; TCRdb calls TRBD1, which cannot be checked without DNA. CDR1 and CDR2 from the germline V gene are MNHEY and SMNVEV (reference sequence). CDR3 length equals 14 residues. The CDR3 sequence is CASTGPFLNEKLFF.

The chain is built from TRBV9 and TRBJ1-2. Germline V gene data show CDR1 as SGDLS and CDR2 as YYNGEE. The CDR3 covers 14 residues. The CDR3 loop reads CASSRFSGNYGYTF.

V usage is TRBV11-3 and J usage is TRBJ2-3. The CDR3 consists of 13 residues. From germline, CDR1 is SGHNT and CDR2 YENEEA. The CDR3 loop is CASSPGPWDTQYF.

The CDR3 loop reads CASSPGTSRGGTQYF. The rearrangement joins TRBV5-1 to TRBJ2-3; TCRdb names TRBD2, which stays unverified in the absence of DNA. CDR1 and CDR2 (germline): SGHRS, YFSETQ. The CDR3 is made up of 15 amino acids. The full variable domain, completed using reference TRBV5-1 and TRBJ2-3, is KAGVTQTPRYLIKTRGQQVTLSCSPISGHRSVSWYQQTPGQGLQFLFEYFSETQRNKGNFPGRFSGRQFSNSRSEMNVSTLELGDSALYLCASSPGTSRGGTQYFGPGTRLTVL.

The V call is TRBV29-1, the J call TRBJ1-1. CDR1 is SQVTM and CDR2 is ANQGSEA in the germline V gene. The CDR3 consists of 13 residues. The chain's CDR3 is CSVERGAQSEAFF. Based on the CDR3 plus reference TRBV29-1 and TRBJ1-1, the full variable domain is SAVISQKPSRDICQRGTSLTIQCQVDSQVTMMFWYRQQPGQSLTLIATANQGSEATYESGFVIDKFPISRPNLTFSTLTVSNMSPEDSSIYLCSVERGAQSEAFFGQGTRLTVV.